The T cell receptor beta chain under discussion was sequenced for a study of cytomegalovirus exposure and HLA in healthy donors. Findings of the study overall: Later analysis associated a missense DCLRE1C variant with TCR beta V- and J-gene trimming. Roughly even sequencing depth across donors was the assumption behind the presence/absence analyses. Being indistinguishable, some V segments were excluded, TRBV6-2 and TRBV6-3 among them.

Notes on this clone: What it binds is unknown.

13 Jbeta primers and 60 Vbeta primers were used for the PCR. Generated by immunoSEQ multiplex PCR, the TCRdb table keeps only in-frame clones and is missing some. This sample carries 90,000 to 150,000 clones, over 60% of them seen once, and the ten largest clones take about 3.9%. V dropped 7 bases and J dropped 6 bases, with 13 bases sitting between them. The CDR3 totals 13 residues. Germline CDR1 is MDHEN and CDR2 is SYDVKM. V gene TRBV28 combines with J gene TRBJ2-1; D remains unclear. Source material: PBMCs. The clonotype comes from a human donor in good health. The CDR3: CASNTSPGNEQFF. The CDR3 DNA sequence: TGTGCCAGCAACACCTCCCCGGGCAATGAGCAGTTCTTC. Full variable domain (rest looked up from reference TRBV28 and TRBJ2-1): DVKVTQSSRYLVKRTGEKVFLECVQDMDHENMFWYRQDPGLGLRLIYFSYDVKMKEKGDIPEGYSVSREKKERFSLILESASTNQTSMYLCASNTSPGNEQFFGPGTRLTVL.